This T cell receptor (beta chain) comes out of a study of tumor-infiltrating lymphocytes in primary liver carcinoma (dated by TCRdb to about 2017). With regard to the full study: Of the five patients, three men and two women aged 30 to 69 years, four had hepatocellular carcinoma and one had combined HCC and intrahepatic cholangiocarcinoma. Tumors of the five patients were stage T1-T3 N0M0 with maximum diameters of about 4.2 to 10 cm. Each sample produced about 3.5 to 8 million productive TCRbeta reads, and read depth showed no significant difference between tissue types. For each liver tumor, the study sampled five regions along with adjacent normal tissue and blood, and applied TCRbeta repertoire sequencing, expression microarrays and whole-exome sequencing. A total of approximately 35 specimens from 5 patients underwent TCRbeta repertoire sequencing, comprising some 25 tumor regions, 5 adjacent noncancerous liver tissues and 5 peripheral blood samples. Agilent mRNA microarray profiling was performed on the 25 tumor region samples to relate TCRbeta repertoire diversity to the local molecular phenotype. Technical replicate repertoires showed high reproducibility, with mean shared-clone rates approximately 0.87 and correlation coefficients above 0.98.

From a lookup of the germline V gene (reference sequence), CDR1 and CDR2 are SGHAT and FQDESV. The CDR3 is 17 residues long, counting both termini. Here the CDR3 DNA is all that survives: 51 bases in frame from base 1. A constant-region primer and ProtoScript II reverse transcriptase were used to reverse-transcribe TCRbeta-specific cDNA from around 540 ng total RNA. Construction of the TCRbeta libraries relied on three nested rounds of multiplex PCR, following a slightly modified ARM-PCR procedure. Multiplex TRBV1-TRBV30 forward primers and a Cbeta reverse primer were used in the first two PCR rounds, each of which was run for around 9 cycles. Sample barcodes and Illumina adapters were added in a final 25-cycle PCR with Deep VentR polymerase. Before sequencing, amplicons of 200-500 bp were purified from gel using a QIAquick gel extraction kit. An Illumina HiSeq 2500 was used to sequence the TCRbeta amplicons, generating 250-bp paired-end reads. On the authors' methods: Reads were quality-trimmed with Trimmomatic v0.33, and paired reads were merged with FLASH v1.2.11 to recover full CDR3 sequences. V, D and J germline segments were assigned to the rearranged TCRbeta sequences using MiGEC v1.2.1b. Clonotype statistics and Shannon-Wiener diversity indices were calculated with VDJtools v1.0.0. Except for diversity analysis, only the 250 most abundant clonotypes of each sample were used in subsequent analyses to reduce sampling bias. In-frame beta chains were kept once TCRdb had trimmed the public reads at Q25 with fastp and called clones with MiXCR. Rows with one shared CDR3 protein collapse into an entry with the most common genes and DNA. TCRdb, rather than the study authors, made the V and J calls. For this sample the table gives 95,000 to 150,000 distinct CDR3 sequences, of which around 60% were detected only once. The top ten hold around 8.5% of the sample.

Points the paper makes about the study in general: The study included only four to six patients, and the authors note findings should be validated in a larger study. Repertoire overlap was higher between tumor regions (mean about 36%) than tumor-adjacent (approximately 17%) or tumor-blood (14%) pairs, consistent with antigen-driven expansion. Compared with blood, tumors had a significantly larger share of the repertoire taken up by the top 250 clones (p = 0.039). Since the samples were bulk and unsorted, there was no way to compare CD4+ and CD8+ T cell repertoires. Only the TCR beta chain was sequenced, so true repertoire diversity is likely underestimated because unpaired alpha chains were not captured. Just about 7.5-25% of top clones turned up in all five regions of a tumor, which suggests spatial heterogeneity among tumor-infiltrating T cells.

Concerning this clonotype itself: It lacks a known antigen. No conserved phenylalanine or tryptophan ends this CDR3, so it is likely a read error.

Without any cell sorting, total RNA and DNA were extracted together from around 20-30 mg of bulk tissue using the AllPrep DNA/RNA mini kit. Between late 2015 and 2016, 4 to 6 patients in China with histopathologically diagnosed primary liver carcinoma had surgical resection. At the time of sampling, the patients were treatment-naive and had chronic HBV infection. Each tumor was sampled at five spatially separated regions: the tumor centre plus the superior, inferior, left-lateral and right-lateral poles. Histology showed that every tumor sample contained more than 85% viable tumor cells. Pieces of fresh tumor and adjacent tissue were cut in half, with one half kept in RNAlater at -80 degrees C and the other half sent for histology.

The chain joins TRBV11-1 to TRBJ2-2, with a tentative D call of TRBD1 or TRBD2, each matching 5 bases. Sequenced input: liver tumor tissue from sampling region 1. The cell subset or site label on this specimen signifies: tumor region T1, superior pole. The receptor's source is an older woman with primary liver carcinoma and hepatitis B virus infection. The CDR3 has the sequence CASSLFAIGANTGKLFS. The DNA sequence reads TGTGCCAGCAGCCTATTTGCCATTGGGGCGAACACCGGGAAGCTGTTTTCT.